Detailed here is one T cell receptor beta chain. Its antigen specificity is not known. No much larger clone is present one base from it, and per-base qualities are unavailable. The CDR3 runs 14 amino acids, cysteine and phenylalanine included. CDR3 DNA only is kept here, 42 bases in frame from base 1. In the germline V gene (reference sequence), CDR1 corresponds to SSHAT and CDR2 to FNYEAQ. V lost 4 bases and J lost 2 bases, and the count of bases not matched to a germline gene is 4. The sample is drawn from a study of cytomegalovirus exposure and HLA in healthy donors (dated by TCRdb to the late 2010s). Notes on the research overall: An earlier analysis of some 500 of the donors reported 250 to 350 Gb of sequence data and 117 million unique TCR beta sequences from approximately 180 million T cells. An early release that covered about 600 HLA-typed donors contained approximately 300 gigabases of sequencing data and roughly 84 million unique TCR sequences. Of the approximately 400 genotyped donors, 65% to 90% were placed in the genetic ancestry cluster associated with self-reported Caucasian donors. The study aimed to test whether signatures of past pathogen exposure could be identified by cataloging public T cell receptors. Using immunosequencing, the study profiled T cell repertoires from fewer than 850 subjects and related those repertoires to cytomegalovirus serostatus. Along with the 666-subject first cohort, a separate validation cohort of over a hundred different subjects was used. To predict cytomegalovirus infection status, the study brought together high-throughput TCR immunosequencing, statistical association of individual TCRs with disease status, and machine learning. A later analysis re-analyzed previously published TCR beta repertoires from 550 to 700 donors and added high-resolution HLA genotyping to study TCR occurrence patterns. The later analysis used no new phenotypic data to find candidate immune exposures, relying instead on TCR beta sequences and their occurrence across donors. An earlier analysis of 587 of the donors applied high-throughput TCR beta sequencing to assess whether each TCR beta V gene segment acted as functional or pseudogenic. Donor age, sex, ethnicity and CMV serostatus were compiled together with the repertoire data. A later genetic analysis used genome-wide SNP genotypes for about 60% of the roughly 700 donors, treating that subset as a discovery cohort. Every repertoire in the discovery cohort had been generated on one and the same sequencing platform. Both class I and class II loci were covered by HLA typing, at four-digit resolution. The number of donors typed differed by locus, with about 629-630 for A, B, C, DRB1 and DQB1, about 500 for DQA1, under 610 for DPA1, and some 470 for DPB1. A handful of DR-DQ haplotypes were handled as single units for association and clustering because linkage in the cohort was strong. Among some 400 genotyped donors of the cohort, an average of around 250,000 unique TCR beta nucleotide sequences was sequenced per donor, of which about 18% were non-productive.

Library generation was performed with the immunoSEQ multiplex PCR assay. For the multiplex PCR, a mixture combining 60 forward primers for TCR Vbeta segments and 13 reverse primers for TCR Jbeta segments was used. The CDR3 region of rearranged TCR beta genes was amplified from genomic DNA with a multiplex PCR assay. The Illumina HiSeq System was used to sequence the amplified TCR beta libraries as 87-base-pair reads. In the original analysis: A later analysis counted 65 million to 90 million unique TCR beta chains across the 650 to 700 repertoires, and roughly 10 million of these chains were shared by at least two donors. A nearest-neighbor algorithm error-corrected the raw reads and collapsed the reads into unique sequences, merging closely related sequences to remove PCR and sequencing errors. To assign V, D and J gene segments, CDR3 sequences were aligned to IMGT reference sequences. For a sequence to be retained, at least a six-nucleotide match to both a V gene segment and a J gene segment was required. A rearrangement counted as productive if the CDR3 had no stop codons and remained in frame with V and J, and every other rearrangement counted as non-productive. Following IMGT convention, CDR3 was defined as the stretch from the second conserved V-encoded cysteine to the conserved J-encoded phenylalanine. In an earlier analysis of approximately 500 of the donors, sequences lacking an unambiguous match to a single V gene segment were excluded. An earlier analysis of a few hundred of the donors classified V segments as functional when productive rearrangements were above 56.7% and as segregating when the standard deviation between donors was above 5%. A statistical classification framework was built for diagnosing cytomegalovirus status from the catalog of TCR beta chain sequences. A later analysis assigned V and J genes by comparing TCR nucleotide sequences with IMGT/GENE-DB human TR gene sequences. A later analysis assigned CDR3 sequences and most-parsimonious VDJ recombination scenarios with the TCRdist pipeline. A later analysis defined each TCR beta chain by its CDR3 amino acid sequence plus V-gene family, and excluded reads lacking a unique V-gene family. A later analysis removed 592 highly shared, low-generation-probability nucleotide sequences to deal with suspected cross-contamination and a sequencing artifact. In a later analysis, a clonal expansion index was calculated for each public chain from normalized within-repertoire ranks of inferred template counts. In a later analysis, generation probabilities were computed with a VDJ recombination model fitted to out-of-frame rearrangements, and the resulting probabilities were checked against IGoR. In a later analysis, hypergeometric tests were used to score TCR-TCR, TCR-HLA and TCR-CMV co-occurrence, with a repertoire-size bias correction applied to TCR pairs. To estimate false discovery rates, a later analysis permuted the HLA or CMV assignments 20 times. In a later analysis, co-occurring TCRs were grouped using DBSCAN, and TCRdist sequence similarity was added for clustering within HLA-allele-positive subsets. For co-occurrence clustering, repertoires with fewer than 30,000 or more than 120,000 public chains were excluded, along with 4 to 6 repertoires with anomalous nucleotide sharing. The immuneACCESS repertoire file appears here via TCRdb, limited to in-frame rearrangements. These files lack a portion of the clones; in checked studies, under half of the deficit traces to unresolved V genes, and the cause of the others is not known. V, J and clone size reflect that table, while D and trimming were determined from the DNA. For this sample there are over 150,000 clones; 60% to 85% appear just once. Together, the top ten hold 2.5% to 3.5% of the sample.

The cohort was made up of approximately 670 healthy bone marrow donors. At the time of sampling, all cohort members were nominally healthy, though unrecorded immune exposures were likely present. The donor tested CMV seropositive, placing the donor among the roughly 300 seropositive members of the cohort. Every donor gave a peripheral blood sample, and the peripheral blood mononuclear cells from that sample were used for TCR beta sequencing. Genomic DNA was extracted from the blood cell samples with the Qiagen DNeasy Blood Extraction Kit. On the study overall, not on this receptor specifically: Immune exposure information for the cohort was limited to CMV serostatus. In a later analysis, most CMV-associated TCR beta chains were found to appear HLA-restricted, with HLA associations seemingly driven largely by CMV exposure. In a later genetic analysis, a missense DCLRE1C variant was associated with V-gene and J-gene trimming of TCR beta chains, and the association was replicated in an independent cohort. In a later genetic analysis, fewer N-insertions in productive TCRs were reported among donors in an Asian-associated ancestry cluster than the approximately 710-donor mean. Because counts were too low, about 15 rarely observed V segments, including chromosome 9 orphons, were left out of the earlier analysis of 587 of the donors. An earlier analysis of 450 to 750 of the donors showed that most TCR beta V segments appeared in productive rearrangements either about 87% or about 30% of the time, which broadly matched IMGT annotations. When HLA alleles, especially DR and DQ, strongly co-occurred, TCR associations were difficult to assign to individual alleles. Three of the identified cytomegalovirus-associated TCR beta chains were confirmed in vitro to be specific for cytomegalovirus antigens. Most TCR sequences were seen in very few donors, while some public TCRs were found in many individuals. In a later analysis, HLA-associated TCR beta chains were found to be more clonally expanded and to have lower generation probabilities than equally common non-associated chains. Because the 87-base-pair reads could not distinguish some IMGT-functional V segments, including TRBV6-2 and TRBV6-3, those segments were excluded. HLA typing was unavailable for some donors at each locus, so association tests used only the typed subset. The study listed 164 TCR beta chains as associated with cytomegalovirus. Roughly uniform sequencing depth across donors was assumed in presence/absence analyses, although this assumption may not hold. A further reported finding was that TCR beta sequences accurately predicted the HLA-A and HLA-B alleles for most subjects in the first cohort. In this cohort, only TCR beta chains were sequenced, and detectable features were limited by the absence of alpha or paired-chain data. A group of highly shared sequence variants was considered likely to be a technical artifact of the sequencing pipeline. Linkage disequilibrium might explain the correlated functional status among segregating V segments, but an unknown experimental factor could not be excluded. In both the original and validation cohorts, the classifier was reported to diagnose cytomegalovirus status with high specificity and sensitivity. A later analysis associated 16,951 TCR beta sequences with specific HLA alleles at a false discovery rate of 0.05. According to a later analysis, parvovirus B19, influenza, CMV and Epstein-Barr virus appeared linked to several top co-occurrence clusters. The authors suggested that the approach could potentially be extended to other disease states and immunological phenotypes. According to a later analysis, TCR association rates differed among HLA loci, with DRB1 alleles showing the most associated TCRs and HLA-C alleles showing the fewest.

The sample comprised PBMCs. The rearranged chain carries TRBV7-7 and TRBJ2-5; a stretch of 7 junction bases matches TRBD1. The TCR was taken from a woman aged 50 to 60 in good health and CMV-seropositive. The CDR3 has the sequence CASSSGGFQETQYF. At the DNA level, the sequence is TGTGCCAGCAGCTCAGGGGGATTTCAAGAGACCCAGTACTTC.